The 23 T cell receptor beta chains listed next were all sequenced from one sample in a study of CD8+CD57+ T cells in acquired aplastic anemia. TCR beta VDJ combinations and CDR3 sequences were profiled from genomic DNA. TCRdb re-called the reads with MiXCR, one entry per CDR3 protein. The repertoire holds fewer than 200,000 distinct CDR3 sequences, with 35% to 55% as singletons. Sequencing input: sorted CD4+, CD8+, or CD8+CD57+ T cells (not recorded which) from PBMCs. The source of these receptors is a human donor in good health.

This chain joins TRBV25-1 and TRBJ1-1; no definite D call. The germline V gene encodes CDR1 MGHDK and CDR2 SYGVNS. V was clipped by 5 bases and J by 1 base, with 8 bases between them. The CDR3 has 13 amino acids. The CDR3 DNA sequence: TGTGCCAGCAGTCTTCAGAAGAACACTGAAGCTTTCTTT. This codes for CASSLQKNTEAFF. The complete variable domain, with remaining parts taken from reference TRBV25-1 and TRBJ1-1, reads EADIYQTPRYLVIGTGKKITLECSQTMGHDKMYWYQQDPGMELHLIHYSYGVNSTEKGDLSSESTVSRIRTEHFPLTLESARPSHTSQYLCASSLQKNTEAFFGQGTRLTVV.

This clonotype was counted between two and nine times. The chain combines TRBV24-1 with TRBJ2-3, with 11 bases lining up with TRBD1. Germline assignment: CDR1 KGHDR and CDR2 SFDVKD. This CDR3 is built from 15 residues. The V and J ends lost 4 bases and 7 bases, in that order; junction bases with no gene match: 6. The CDR3 is CATSDQGQGANTQYF. CDR3 nucleotide sequence: TGTGCCACCAGTGACCAAGGACAGGGGGCAAATACGCAGTATTTT.

V gene TRBV29-1 combines with J gene TRBJ1-3; perhaps TRBD1 as D (5 bases). The CDR3 contains 20 residues. V lost 8 bases, J lost 6 bases, and 38 bases lay in between. Per germline, CDR1 SQVTM and CDR2 ANQGSEA. This chain's CDR3 is CSSREEELARGQGSKNTIYF. The CDR3 DNA sequence: TGCAGCTCCCGGGAGGAAGAATTGGCTCGCGGTCAGGGTTCCAAAAACACCATATATTTT. Drawing the rest from reference TRBV29-1 and TRBJ1-3, the complete variable domain is SAVISQKPSRDICQRGTSLTIQCQVDSQVTMMFWYRQQPGQSLTLIATANQGSEATYESGFVIDKFPISRPNLTFSTLTVSNMSPEDSSIYLCSSREEELARGQGSKNTIYFGEGSWLTVV.

The V call is TRBV20-1, the J call TRBJ2-1, with D perhaps matching TRBD1 or TRBD2 (5 bases each). V was clipped by 0 bases and J by 5 bases, with 11 bases between them. CDR1 is DFQATT and CDR2 is SNEGSKA in the germline V gene (reference sequence). This CDR3 has 14 amino acids. This CDR3 reads CSARERGPHNEQFF. CDR3 nucleotides: TGCAGTGCTAGAGAGAGGGGACCTCACAATGAGCAGTTCTTC.

This clonotype was seen repeatedly, ten times or more. The chain has TRBV7-8 and TRBJ2-5; perhaps D is TRBD1 or TRBD2 (5 bases each). The CDR3 is 15 residues long. The V end was cut by 4 bases, the J end by 5 bases, with 17 bases between. The V gene's germline CDR1 is SGHVS and CDR2 FQNEAQ. The CDR3 region is CASSSSGTGPETQYF. The CDR3 DNA reads as TGTGCCAGCAGCTCCTCCGGGACCGGGCCGGAGACCCAGTACTTC.

Ten or more counts support this clonotype. The V call is TRBV6-5, the J call TRBJ2-1; D unclear. The CDR3 runs 15 residues. V lost 2 bases and J lost 0, with 8 bases in between. Per germline, CDR1 MNHEY and CDR2 SVGAGI. The CDR3 is CASSYEFNSYNEQFF. The CDR3 coding sequence is TGTGCCAGCAGTTACGAGTTTAACTCCTACAATGAGCAGTTCTTC.

This clonotype was counted many times. The chain couples TRBV5-1 to TRBJ2-7, with 8 bases that match TRBD1. The V gene's germline CDR1 is SGHRS and CDR2 YFSETQ. Losses at the gene ends were 4 bases for V and 6 bases for J; bases not matched to a gene: 12. This CDR3 is built from 15 residues. The CDR3 protein is CASSRGTQGASEQYF. Here the CDR3 DNA reads TGCGCCAGCAGCCGGGGGACCCAGGGGGCGTCCGAGCAGTACTTC. The full variable domain, its missing parts supplied by reference TRBV5-1 and TRBJ2-7, is KAGVTQTPRYLIKTRGQQVTLSCSPISGHRSVSWYQQTPGQGLQFLFEYFSETQRNKGNFPGRFSGRQFSNSRSEMNVSTLELGDSALYLCASSRGTQGASEQYFGPGTRLTVT.

J is TRBJ1-5 and V is TRBV11-1; perhaps TRBD1 as D (6 bases). CDR1 is SGHAT, CDR2 FQDESV, per germline (reference sequence). The V and J ends lost 6 bases and 0 bases respectively, with 15 bases between them. This CDR3 spans 16 amino acids. The CDR3 DNA sequence: TGTGCCAGCAGTTGGCTTCAGGGGCATAGCAATCAGCCCCAGCATTTT. Residues: CASSWLQGHSNQPQHF.

The chain links TRBV7-9 to TRBJ1-1; the D is unclear. The CDR3 has 13 amino acids. Trimming pared 5 bases from V and 7 bases from J, leaving 14 bases between. Germline assignment: CDR1 SEHNR and CDR2 FQNEAQ (reference sequence). CDR3 region: CASSVRLAVEAFF. In DNA, the CDR3 is TGTGCCAGCAGCGTGAGGTTGGCCGTTGAAGCTTTCTTT.

V is TRBV20-1 and J is TRBJ2-5; D is uncertain. The CDR3 is 15 residues long. Germline CDR1 is DFQATT and CDR2 is SNEGSKA (reference sequence). Trimming took 0 bases from V and 1 from J, leaving 12 bases between them. The CDR3 DNA follows: TGCAGTGCTAGAGATCCAACTACCTCCCAAGAGACCCAGTACTTC. This gives the protein CSARDPTTSQETQYF.

About this clonotype: The junction departs from germline at one end; a sequencing error may be responsible. V usage is TRBV29-1 and J usage is TRBJ2-7; TRBD1 agrees at 7 bases. The CDR3 contains 13 residues. The V gene's germline CDR1 is SQVTM and CDR2 ANQGSEA. The CDR3 nucleotides read TGCAGCGGCAAAGACAGGGCCTCCCACGAGCAGTACTTC. Protein: CSGKDRASHEQYF.

This clonotype was observed a handful of times. V and J are TRBV3-1 and TRBJ2-4, with 8 bases matching TRBD2. CDR1 and CDR2 (germline): LGHDT, YNNKEL (reference sequence). V lost 4 bases to trimming and J lost 0 bases; unmatched junction nucleotides: 5. This CDR3 is built from 16 residues. The CDR3 nucleotides are TGTGCCAGCAGCCCCCGACTAGCGAAAGCCAAAAACATTCAGTACTTC. Its protein product is CASSPRLAKAKNIQYF.

This chain uses TRBV28 with TRBJ1-5; TRBD1 is a possible D gene (5 bases). Germline lookup yields CDR1 MDHEN and CDR2 SYDVKM. Trimming cost V 2 bases and J 7 bases, with 15 bases left between them. The CDR3 length is 15 residues. CDR3 loop: CASSLRGILGQPQHF. The CDR3 bases are TGTGCCAGCAGTTTACGGGGGATTCTGGGGCAGCCCCAGCATTTT.

The chain joins TRBV2 to TRBJ2-5; tentative D call: TRBD2 (5 bases). V was cut by 6 bases and J by 5 bases, with 16 bases left in between. The CDR3 extends over 14 amino acids. Germline loops: CDR1 SNHLY, CDR2 FYNNEI. As DNA, the CDR3 is TGTGCCAGCAGAGAGCTAGTCACGGGGGAGACCCAGTACTTC. Translated, it gives CASRELVTGETQYF.

This clonotype appeared many times. The V call is TRBV7-8, the J call TRBJ1-5; D not resolved. CDR3 length: 15 residues. The germline gives CDR1 SGHVS, CDR2 FQNEAQ. V lost 0 bases and J 3 bases, leaving 9 bases between the germline ends. This CDR3 is CASSLARGYNQPQHF. The CDR3 coding sequence is TGTGCCAGCAGCTTAGCCCGAGGATACAATCAGCCCCAGCATTTT.

The J gene is TRBJ1-1, the V gene TRBV29-1; 10 bases are a match to TRBD1. The CDR3 has 14 amino acids. With V trimmed by 6 bases and J by 4 bases, 8 bases remained unmatched. Germline CDR1 SQVTM, CDR2 ANQGSEA. The CDR3 sequence: CSVPGQGSGTEAFF. In DNA, the CDR3 is TGCAGCGTCCCGGGACAGGGGTCGGGCACTGAAGCTTTCTTT.

This CDR3 reads CASSQQDRGLREPQHF. CDR3 in DNA: TGTGCCAGCAGCCAACAGGACAGGGGGCTAAGAGAGCCCCAGCATTTT. V usage is TRBV11-1 and J usage is TRBJ1-5; 11 nucleotides agree with TRBD1. The CDR3 is 16 amino acids. The trim removed 5 bases at V and 8 bases at J, leaving 11 bases unmatched. Germline V gene lookup returns CDR1 SGHAT and CDR2 FQDESV (reference sequence).

The chain uses TRBV7-9 and TRBJ1-2, with a tentative D call TRBD1 (5 bases). Trimming pared 7 bases from V and 2 bases from J, leaving 14 bases between. The CDR3 loop spans 14 amino acids. Germline CDR1 SEHNR, CDR2 FQNEAQ (reference sequence). This CDR3 reads CASIVTDDNYGYTF. The CDR3 DNA reads TGTGCCAGCATCGTGACAGATGACAACTATGGCTACACCTTC.

The chain has TRBV2 and TRBJ2-5, with 11 bases identical to TRBD1. The trim removed 6 bases at V and 4 bases at J, leaving 4 bases unmatched. CDR3 length: 14 residues. CDR1 and CDR2 (germline): SNHLY, FYNNEI. The chain's CDR3 is CASRDRGRRETQYF. CDR3 DNA sequence: TGTGCCAGCAGGGACAGGGGGCGCAGAGAGACCCAGTACTTC.

The rearrangement joins TRBV24-1 to TRBJ1-2; D is ambiguous. The CDR3 length is 14 residues. Germline CDR1 KGHDR, CDR2 SFDVKD. Trimming shortened V by 9 bases and J by 3 bases, and 16 bases separated the two germline ends. CDR3: CATLDGGNYYGYTF. DNA of the CDR3: TGTGCCACCCTAGACGGTGGGAATTACTATGGCTACACCTTC.

On this clonotype: A much larger clone sits a single nucleotide away, making a read error possible. The chain carries TRBV15 and TRBJ1-4, with TRBD1 matching 9 bases. Germline lookup yields CDR1 LNHNV and CDR2 YYDKDF (reference sequence). This CDR3 spans 14 amino acids. The CDR3 region has the DNA TGTGCCACCAGCCGGGACAGGGTCAGGGAAAGACTGTTTTTT. This sequence encodes CATSRDRVRERLFF.

The J gene is TRBJ1-6, the V gene TRBV20-1; D is unclear. The CDR3 spans 13 residues. Per germline, CDR1 DFQATT and CDR2 SNEGSKA (reference sequence). Between the trimmed V and J ends, which lost 2 bases and 9 bases, there was a span of 11 bases. The CDR3 DNA sequence: TGCAGTGCTAGAAGAGCTGGGAGTTCACCCCTCCACTTT. Its protein product is CSARRAGSSPLHF.

At least ten counts were recorded for this clonotype. This chain uses TRBV7-8 with TRBJ2-7; D gene ambiguous. Germline V gene lookup returns CDR1 SGHVS and CDR2 FQNEAQ. V was pared by 6 bases and J by 6 bases, with 9 bases between. The CDR3 is 11 residues long. The CDR3 region has the DNA TGTGCCAGCAGAAGGGAAGGCGAGCAGTACTTC. As protein: CASRREGEQYF.